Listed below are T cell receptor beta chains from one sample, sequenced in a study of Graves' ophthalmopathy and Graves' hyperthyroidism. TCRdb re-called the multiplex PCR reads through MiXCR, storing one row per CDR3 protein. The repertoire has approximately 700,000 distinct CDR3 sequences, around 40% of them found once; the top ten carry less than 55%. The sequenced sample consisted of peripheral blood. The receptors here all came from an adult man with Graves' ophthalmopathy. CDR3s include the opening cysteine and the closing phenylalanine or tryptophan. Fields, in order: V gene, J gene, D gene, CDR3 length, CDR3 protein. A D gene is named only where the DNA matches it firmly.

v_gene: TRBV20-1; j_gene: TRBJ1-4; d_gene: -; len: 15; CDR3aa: CSARDLGRGGEKLFF
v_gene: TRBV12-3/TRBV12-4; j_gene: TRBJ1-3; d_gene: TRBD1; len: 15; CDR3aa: CASSLTGPTGNTIYF
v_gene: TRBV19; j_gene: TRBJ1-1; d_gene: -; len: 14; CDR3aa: CASIDTSRNTEAFF
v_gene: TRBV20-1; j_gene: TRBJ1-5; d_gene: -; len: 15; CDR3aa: CSARASGDGNQPQHF
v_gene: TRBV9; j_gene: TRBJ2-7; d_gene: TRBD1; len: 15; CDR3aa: CASSASDRGSYEQYF
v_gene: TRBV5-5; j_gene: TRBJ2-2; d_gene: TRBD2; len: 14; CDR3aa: CASSWEGPGGELFF
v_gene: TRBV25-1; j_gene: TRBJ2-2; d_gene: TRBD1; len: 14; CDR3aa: CASRKTGFTRELFF
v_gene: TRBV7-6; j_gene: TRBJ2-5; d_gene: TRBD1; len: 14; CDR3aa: CASSLDRGRVTQYF
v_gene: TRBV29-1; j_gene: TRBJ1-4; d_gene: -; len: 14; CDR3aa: CSLSRYGDNEKLFF
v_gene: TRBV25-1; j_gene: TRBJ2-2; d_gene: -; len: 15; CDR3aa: CASSFGTANTGELFF
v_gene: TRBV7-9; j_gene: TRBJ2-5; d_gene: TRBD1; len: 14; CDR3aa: CASSTRGLAETQYF
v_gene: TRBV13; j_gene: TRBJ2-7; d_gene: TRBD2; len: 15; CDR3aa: CASSLRLAGAGEQYF
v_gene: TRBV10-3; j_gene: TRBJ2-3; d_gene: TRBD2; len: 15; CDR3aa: CAIAGGREGPDTQYF
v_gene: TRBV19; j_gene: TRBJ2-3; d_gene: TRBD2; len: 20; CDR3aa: CASSGPGTSGGHPSTDTQYF
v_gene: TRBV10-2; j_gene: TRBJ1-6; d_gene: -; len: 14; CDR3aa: CASSGGGNNSPLHF
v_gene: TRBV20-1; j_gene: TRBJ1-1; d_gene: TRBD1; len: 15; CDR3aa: CSAIVAGGGGTEAFF
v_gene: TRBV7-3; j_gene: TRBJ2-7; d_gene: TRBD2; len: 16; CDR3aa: CASSLYGTSGRGEQYF
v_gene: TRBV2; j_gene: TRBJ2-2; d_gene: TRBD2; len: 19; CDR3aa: CASSEWELNPSGSSRELFF
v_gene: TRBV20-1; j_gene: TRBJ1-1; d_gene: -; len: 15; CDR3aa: CSASAPRGDRVEAFF
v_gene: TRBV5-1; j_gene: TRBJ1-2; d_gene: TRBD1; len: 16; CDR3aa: CASSQDRDRVHYGCTF
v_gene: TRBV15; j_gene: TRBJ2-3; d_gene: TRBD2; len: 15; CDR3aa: CATSSLAGSGDTQYF
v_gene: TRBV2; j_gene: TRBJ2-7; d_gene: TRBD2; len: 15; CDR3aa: CASRKLAGEGVEQYF
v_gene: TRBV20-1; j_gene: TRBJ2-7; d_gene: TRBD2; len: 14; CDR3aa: CSAVKAGDSYEQYF
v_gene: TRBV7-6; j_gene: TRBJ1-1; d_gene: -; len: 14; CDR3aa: CASSARTSLAEAFF
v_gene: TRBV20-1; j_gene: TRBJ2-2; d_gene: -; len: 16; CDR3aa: CSARESRDLNTGELFF
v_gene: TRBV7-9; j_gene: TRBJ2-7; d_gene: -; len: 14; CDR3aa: CASSFRAGTYEQYF
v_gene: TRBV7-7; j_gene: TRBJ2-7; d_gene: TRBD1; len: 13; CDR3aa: CASSLGQGNEQYF
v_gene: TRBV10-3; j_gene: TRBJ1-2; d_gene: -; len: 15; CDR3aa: CAISLEGAEAYGYTF
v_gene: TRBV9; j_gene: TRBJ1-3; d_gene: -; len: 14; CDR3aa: CASSGNSIRDTIYF